A selection of T cell receptor beta chains follows, all from one sample in a study of graft-versus-host responses after intestinal transplantation. Antigen specificity for these receptors is unknown. Repertoires were generated with immunoSEQ multiplex PCR, while TCRdb's copy carries only in-frame clones and drops some. Among some 90,000 clones listed, roughly 88% were seen once. This specimen was unstimulated CD4+ T cells sorted from spleen or lymph node cells, taken before intestinal transplant. The receptors stem from a human donor who received an intestinal transplant. Each CDR3 is given with its conserved first and last residue. The order of the fields is J gene, D gene, clone size, V gene, CDR3 DNA, CDR3 protein. D genes are given only for firm matches. Size values are once, few and many counts, or a class for expanded clones, and some rows have none.

TRBJ1-5 | TRBD1 | few | TRBV6-5 | TGTGCAAGTAGGACAGGGGGTAACCAGCCCCAGCATTTT | CASRTGGNQPQHF
TRBJ1-1 | TRBD1 | NA | TRBV5-1 | TGCGCCAGCAGCGCCCCCCGCGCCAGGGGGCTAGGGACTGAAGCTTTCTTT | CASSAPRARGLGTEAFF
TRBJ2-1 | NA | NA | TRBV6-6 | TGTGCCAGCAGTTACTCGATAGGGGGAGAGCAGTTCTTC | CASSYSIGGEQFF
TRBJ1-3 | NA | NA | TRBV9 | TGTGCCAGCAGCGTAGGGCCGTCGGGGGGAACTGGAAACACCATATATTTT | CASSVGPSGGTGNTIYF
TRBJ2-2 | NA | NA | TRBV18 | TGTGCCAGCGGCCTTCCGGGCACCGGGGAGCTGTTTTTT | CASGLPGTGELFF
TRBJ2-7 | NA | NA | TRBV15 | TGTGCCACCAGCAGAGATCAGGTTCCCTACGAGCAGTACTTC | CATSRDQVPYEQYF
TRBJ2-5 | TRBD2 | NA | TRBV27 | TGTGCCAGCAGTCCAGGGACTAGCGGGGGGGCCCTGGAGACCCAGTACTTC | CASSPGTSGGALETQYF
TRBJ2-7 | NA | NA | TRBV7-9 | TGTGCCAGCAGCTTACAGGGTGGCGAGCAGTACTTC | CASSLQGGEQYF
TRBJ2-3 | NA | NA | TRBV12-2 | TGTGCAAGTCGCTTGGCAGGTGTTGGGACAACAGATACGCAGTATTTT | CASRLAGVGTTDTQYF
TRBJ1-1 | NA | NA | TRBV7-9 | TGTGCCAGCATCAAAACGAAGGCAGGGATGAACACTGAAGCTTTCTTT | CASIKTKAGMNTEAFF
TRBJ2-7 | TRBD2 | NA | TRBV10-3 | TGTGCCATCAGTGATTTTGCGGGGGGAACCCAATACGAGCAGTACTTC | CAISDFAGGTQYEQYF
TRBJ1-1 | NA | NA | TRBV9 | TGTGCCAGCAGCCCCCGGGCAGGGGTGAACACTGAAGCTTTCTTT | CASSPRAGVNTEAFF
TRBJ1-5 | NA | NA | TRBV15 | TGTGCCACCAGCAGAGGTCATCCGGGGGGGCAGCCCCAGCATTTT | CATSRGHPGGQPQHF
TRBJ2-1 | TRBD1 | once | TRBV6-1 | TGTGCCAGCGGGACAGGGTACTACAATGAGCAGTTCTTC | CASGTGYYNEQFF
TRBJ1-4 | NA | NA | TRBV18 | TGTGCCAGCTCACCGACAAATGAAAAACTGTTTTTT | CASSPTNEKLFF
TRBJ1-2 | NA | NA | TRBV10-1 | TGCGCCAGCAGTAGTAACACCGACTATGGCTACACCTTC | CASSSNTDYGYTF
TRBJ1-5 | TRBD1 | NA | TRBV12-5 | TGTGCTAGTGGGGCGACAGGGGAAGGTCAGCCCCAGCATTTT | CASGATGEGQPQHF
TRBJ1-1 | TRBD1 | NA | TRBV6-6 | TGTGCCAGCAAGATCCGGGACAGGGAAGCTTTCTTT | CASKIRDREAFF
TRBJ1-6 | NA | NA | TRBV25-1 | TGTGCCAGCAGTGAATACAGGGGAAATTCACCCCTCCACTTT | CASSEYRGNSPLHF
TRBJ2-5 | TRBD2 | NA | TRBV10-3 | TGTGCCATCAGTGAGTCTGTAGCGGGACAAGAGACCCAGTACTTC | CAISESVAGQETQYF
TRBJ2-7 | TRBD1 | NA | TRBV5-1 | TGCGCCAGCAGCGGACAGGGGCCCACCTACGAGCAGTACTTC | CASSGQGPTYEQYF
TRBJ2-2 | NA | NA | TRBV25-1 | TGTGCCAGCAGTTCGGGGAACACCGGGGAGCTGTTTTTT | CASSSGNTGELFF
TRBJ2-2 | NA | NA | TRBV5-6 | TGTGCCAGCATGCGGGGGAACACCGGGGAGCTGTTTTTT | CASMRGNTGELFF
TRBJ2-2 | NA | NA | TRBV18 | TGTGCCAGCTCACAGGGACTCGTCAACACCGGGGAGCTGTTTTTT | CASSQGLVNTGELFF
TRBJ2-3 | NA | NA | TRBV11-2 | TGTGCCAGCAGCTTAGGTCGGACAGATACGCAGTATTTT | CASSLGRTDTQYF
TRBJ1-4 | NA | NA | TRBV6-6 | TGTGCCAGCAGCCCCCTGGCGGGGCTCGTTGAAAAACTGTTTTTT | CASSPLAGLVEKLFF
TRBJ2-7 | TRBD1 | NA | TRBV6-5 | TGTGCCAGCACCCGGACAGGGAGCTACGAGCAGTACTTC | CASTRTGSYEQYF
TRBJ2-1 | NA | NA | TRBV7-3 | TGTGCCAGCAGCCCCGGGGGATACAATGAGCAGTTCTTC | CASSPGGYNEQFF
TRBJ2-4 | TRBD2 | NA | TRBV7-3 | TGTGCCAGCAGCTTAACGAGTAGCGGGGGGCCATCCATTCAGTACTTC | CASSLTSSGGPSIQYF
TRBJ1-3 | NA | NA | TRBV6-1 | TGTGCCAGCAGTCCGCTGGGAGTCACTGGAAACACCATATATTTT | CASSPLGVTGNTIYF
TRBJ2-3 | NA | NA | TRBV6-4 | TGTGCCAGCAGTACCGACGGGAGCACAGATACGCAGTATTTT | CASSTDGSTDTQYF
TRBJ2-3 | NA | NA | TRBV19 | TGTGCCAGTCGCGGGGACGGCACAGATACGCAGTATTTT | CASRGDGTDTQYF
TRBJ1-6 | TRBD1 | NA | TRBV5-1 | TGCGCCAGCAGCTTTGCAGCACGGTCGGGACAGGGTTTTTCGTACTCACCCCTCCACTTT | CASSFAARSGQGFSYSPLHF
TRBJ2-7 | NA | NA | TRBV7-3 | TGTGCCAGCAGCTTAAAAGGGGGGGCCCCCTACGAGCAGTACTTC | CASSLKGGAPYEQYF
TRBJ2-7 | NA | once | TRBV7-2 | TGTGCCAGCAGTCTCGGGGACACACGCTACGAGCAGTACTTC | CASSLGDTRYEQYF
TRBJ1-6 | NA | NA | TRBV7-2 | TGTGCCAGCAGCTTAGAACCTAGTAATTCACCCCTCCACTTT | CASSLEPSNSPLHF
TRBJ2-5 | NA | few | TRBV20-1 | TGCAGTGCTAGGCGGGAGACCCAGTACTTC | CSARRETQYF
TRBJ2-5 | TRBD2 | NA | TRBV19 | TGTGCCAGTAGAGGGCGGGGGGGCCAAGAGACCCAGTACTTC | CASRGRGGQETQYF
TRBJ2-1 | TRBD2 | NA | TRBV6-4 | TGTGCCAGCAGTGACAGAATAGCGGGGGCCTACAATGAGCAGTTCTTC | CASSDRIAGAYNEQFF
TRBJ2-5 | NA | once | TRBV2 | TGTGCCAGCAGTGGGGGCAGGGGTCAAGAGACCCAGTACTTC | CASSGGRGQETQYF
TRBJ1-1 | NA | NA | TRBV7-9 | TGTGCCAGCAGCTTATCCGTGAACACTGAAGCTTTCTTT | CASSLSVNTEAFF
TRBJ2-1 | TRBD2 | NA | TRBV10-3 | TGTGCCATCAGTAGCGGGGGGCCGACTTACAATGAGCAGTTCTTC | CAISSGGPTYNEQFF
TRBJ1-2 | TRBD1 | NA | TRBV10-3 | TGTGCCATCAGTGACAACAGGGGAACGATGGGCGGCTACACCTTC | CAISDNRGTMGGYTF
TRBJ2-1 | TRBD1 | NA | TRBV18 | TGTGCCAGCTCACCACAGGGGGCAGGCGAGCAGTTCTTC | CASSPQGAGEQFF
TRBJ2-1 | TRBD2 | NA | TRBV5-1 | TGCGCCAGCAGCCTGAGCGGGGGCCCGTACAATGAGCAGTTCTTC | CASSLSGGPYNEQFF
TRBJ2-1 | TRBD2 | NA | TRBV9 | TGTGCCAGCAGCGCCGTCTGGCGGGGGGAGAATGAGCAGTTCTTC | CASSAVWRGENEQFF
TRBJ1-2 | TRBD1 | NA | TRBV7-2 | TGTGCCAGCAGTTCCGGACAGGGTGAGGGTGGCTACACCTTC | CASSSGQGEGGYTF
TRBJ1-4 | NA | NA | TRBV15 | TGTGCCACCAGCAGAGTCGAGGAAAAACTGTTTTTT | CATSRVEEKLFF
TRBJ2-7 | TRBD1 | NA | TRBV15 | TGTGCCACCAGCACCACAGGGGGCGAGAACGAGCAGTACTTC | CATSTTGGENEQYF
TRBJ2-7 | NA | once | TRBV5-6 | TGTGCCAGCATTGGGCGGGACCAAACCTACGAGCAGTACTTC | CASIGRDQTYEQYF
TRBJ2-2 | NA | NA | TRBV5-1 | TGCGCCAGCACCTACAGGGAGAGGAACACCGGGGAGCTGTTTTTT | CASTYRERNTGELFF
TRBJ1-6 | NA | once | TRBV2 | TGTGCCAGCAGAACCGGCCAGAGGGTGGGCCCCTCACCCCTCCACTTT | CASRTGQRVGPSPLHF
TRBJ1-2 | TRBD1 | NA | TRBV2 | TGTGCCAGCAGTCAGGGGACAGGGCAGGGCTACACCTTC | CASSQGTGQGYTF
TRBJ1-2 | NA | once | TRBV5-1 | TGCGCCAGCAGCTTGGAGACAGGCTCTAACTATGGCTACACCTTC | CASSLETGSNYGYTF
TRBJ2-1 | NA | NA | TRBV5-4 | TGTGCCAGCAGCTTGACGGGGGACTCCTACAATGAGCAGTTCTTC | CASSLTGDSYNEQFF
TRBJ1-2 | TRBD1 | NA | TRBV7-3 | TGTGCCAGCTCCCCCTCAGTCGGACAGGTGGAAGGCTACACCTTC | CASSPSVGQVEGYTF
TRBJ1-5 | TRBD1 | NA | TRBV19 | TGTGCCAGTAGTATAGTGACAGGGACAGGGTATCAGCCCCAGCATTTT | CASSIVTGTGYQPQHF